The 14 T cell receptor beta chains presented below share a single source sample, sequenced in a study of T cell changes during pregnancy in multiple sclerosis. The assay was immunoSEQ multiplex PCR, and TCRdb's table has in-frame clones only and misses some. This table has around 80,000 clones, around 90% appearing once. Sequencing was performed on peripheral blood, taken before pregnancy. All receptors come from a female donor with multiple sclerosis, enrolled in a pregnancy study.

In DNA form, the CDR3 reads TGTGCCAGCAGCTTAGAATGGTGGCGGGAGGGTCTGGACGAGCAGTACTTC. Amino acids: CASSLEWWREGLDEQYF. The genes are TRBV7-6 and TRBJ2-7; 9 positions match TRBD2. V shed 1 base, J shed 5 bases, and the junction held 12 bases outside the gene matches. The CDR3 has 17 amino acids. Per the germline V gene, CDR1 is SGHVS and CDR2 is FNYEAQ.

Written as DNA, the CDR3 is TGCGCCAGCAGCTTGGAGACAGGTTCTGGCTACACCTTC. Translation: CASSLETGSGYTF. This chain uses TRBV5-1 with TRBJ1-2; possible D gene TRBD1, 6 bases. The CDR3 is 13 amino acids. Germline-derived CDR1 and CDR2 are SGHRS and YFSETQ. The V end was cut by 0 bases, the J end by 7 bases, with 10 bases between.

The genes are TRBV28 and TRBJ1-5; a weak D match, TRBD1 (6 bases). The CDR3 has 14 residues. The germline V and J ends were trimmed by 6 bases and 6 bases, with 15 bases remaining between them. Germline values: CDR1 MDHEN, CDR2 SYDVKM. The chain's CDR3 is CASRLQGLSQPQHF. The CDR3, as DNA: TGTGCCAGCAGACTCCAGGGGTTAAGTCAGCCCCAGCATTTT.

The rearrangement links TRBV2 to TRBJ2-1, with 7 bases lining up with TRBD2. J lost 0 bases, V lost 7 bases, and 15 bases had no gene match. Germline CDR1 and CDR2: SNHLY and FYNNEI. The CDR3 contains 18 residues. CDR3 amino acids: CASTHPGLAESSYNEQFF. CDR3 in DNA: TGTGCCAGCACCCATCCCGGCCTAGCGGAAAGCTCCTACAATGAGCAGTTCTTC.

This chain uses TRBV7-2 with TRBJ2-1; 7 nucleotides align to TRBD1. V lost 4 bases to trimming and J lost 0 bases; unmatched junction nucleotides: 3. The germline V gene has CDR1 SGHTA and CDR2 FQGNSA. The CDR3 contains 15 residues. The CDR3 DNA sequence: TGTGCCAGCAGCTCGGACAGGACCTCCTACAATGAGCAGTTCTTC. Encoded protein: CASSSDRTSYNEQFF.

The CDR3, as DNA: TGTGCCTGGAGACGGCGGGCGGATCAGGAGACCCAGTACTTC. Amino acids: CAWRRRADQETQYF. V is TRBV30 and J is TRBJ2-5; D may be TRBD2 (5 bases). V dropped 3 bases and J dropped 5 bases, with 16 bases sitting between them. CDR3 size: 14 residues. Germline loops: CDR1 GTSNPN, CDR2 SVGIG (reference sequence).

The rearrangement joins TRBV29-1 to TRBJ2-5; weak D call: TRBD1 (6 bases). Looked up from germline, CDR1 is SQVTM and CDR2 is ANQGSEA. The CDR3 consists of 13 residues. V dropped 7 bases and J dropped 1 base, with 13 bases sitting between them. The CDR3, as DNA: TGCAGCGGCCAAACAGGGCTCCAAGAGACCCAGTACTTC. Translated, it gives CSGQTGLQETQYF.

The genes are TRBV7-2 and TRBJ2-6, with 8 bases lining up with TRBD1. Germline CDR1 is SGHTA and CDR2 is FQGNSA. The CDR3 has 17 amino acids. V was pared by 2 bases and J by 0 bases, with 3 bases of the junction left unmatched. The CDR3 coding sequence is TGTGCCAGCAGCTTACAGGGACAGGTCTCTGGGGCCAACGTCCTGACTTTC. This codes for CASSLQGQVSGANVLTF.

This chain links TRBV29-1 with TRBJ2-1; TRBD2 agrees at 7 bases. V was clipped by 5 bases and J by 2 bases; unmatched bases: 3. Germline lookup yields CDR1 SQVTM and CDR2 ANQGSEA. The CDR3 has 13 residues. The CDR3 DNA reads as TGCAGCGTTCAGGGAGGGACCTACAATGAGCAGTTCTTC. Residues: CSVQGGTYNEQFF.

The chain couples TRBV28 to TRBJ2-7; 12 bases map to TRBD1. The V gene end was trimmed by 6 bases and the J gene end by 2 bases; junction bases not matched to a gene: 2. Germline CDR1 and CDR2: MDHEN and SYDVKM. This CDR3 comprises 14 residues. Written as DNA, the CDR3 is TGTGCCAGCAGAGGGACAGGGGGCACCTACGAGCAGTACTTC. Residues: CASRGTGGTYEQYF.

The chain has TRBV5-4 and TRBJ2-3, with D possibly being TRBD1 (6 bases). The V end lost 4 bases, the J end lost 2 bases, and 14 bases lay between the germline ends. The CDR3 sequence is 15 residues long. The germline V gene encodes CDR1 SGHNT and CDR2 YYREEE (reference sequence). CDR3 amino acids: CASSNPGQVTDTQYF. In DNA, the CDR3 is TGTGCCAGCAGCAATCCGGGACAAGTCACAGATACGCAGTATTTT.

This clone has just one count. V gene TRBV6-5 combines with J gene TRBJ1-4; no definite D call. Germline loops: CDR1 MNHEY, CDR2 SVGAGI. The CDR3 loop spans 15 amino acids. Trimming left V 2 bases short and J 8 bases short, with 15 bases between. The CDR3 sequence: CASSYAGSVGEKLFF. CDR3 nucleotides: TGTGCCAGCAGTTACGCGGGGTCTGTAGGAGAAAAACTGTTTTTT.

The chain employs TRBV19 and TRBJ2-5, with a weak D call TRBD1 (5 bases). V dropped 2 bases and J dropped 6 bases, with 10 bases sitting between them. The CDR3 spans 13 residues. Germline assignment: CDR1 LNHDA and CDR2 SQIVND (reference sequence). The CDR3 loop reads CASSILGAQTQYF. The CDR3 DNA follows: TGTGCCAGTAGTATATTAGGGGCACAGACCCAGTACTTC.

This chain links TRBV6-1 with TRBJ2-1, with TRBD2 matching over 10 bases. Germline CDR1 and CDR2: MNHNS and SASEGT. The CDR3 runs to 14 residues. V dropped 10 bases and J dropped 3; count of bases not matched to a gene: 6. In DNA form, the CDR3 reads TGTGCCACCCAAGGACTAGCGGACTACAATGAGCAGTTCTTC. Its translation: CATQGLADYNEQFF.